Sequencing of this TCR beta chain was carried out in a study of cytomegalovirus exposure and HLA in healthy donors. PCR involved 60 Vbeta and 13 Jbeta primers. Method: immunoSEQ multiplex PCR; TCRdb's copy keeps in-frame clones and lacks some. The sample lists under 200,000 clones; around 82% were seen once. The CDR3 extends over 15 amino acids. The receptor comes from a woman aged 30 to 39 in good health and CMV-seropositive. The rearrangement joins TRBV1 to TRBJ1-5; no check of the table's D call, TRBD1, against the DNA was made. TRBV1 is assigned pseudogene status. The sequencing input was PBMCs. As DNA, the CDR3 is TGCACCAGCAGCAAAGAGTCAGTTAGCAATCAGCCCCAGCATTTT. Amino acid sequence: CTSSKESVSNQPQHF.